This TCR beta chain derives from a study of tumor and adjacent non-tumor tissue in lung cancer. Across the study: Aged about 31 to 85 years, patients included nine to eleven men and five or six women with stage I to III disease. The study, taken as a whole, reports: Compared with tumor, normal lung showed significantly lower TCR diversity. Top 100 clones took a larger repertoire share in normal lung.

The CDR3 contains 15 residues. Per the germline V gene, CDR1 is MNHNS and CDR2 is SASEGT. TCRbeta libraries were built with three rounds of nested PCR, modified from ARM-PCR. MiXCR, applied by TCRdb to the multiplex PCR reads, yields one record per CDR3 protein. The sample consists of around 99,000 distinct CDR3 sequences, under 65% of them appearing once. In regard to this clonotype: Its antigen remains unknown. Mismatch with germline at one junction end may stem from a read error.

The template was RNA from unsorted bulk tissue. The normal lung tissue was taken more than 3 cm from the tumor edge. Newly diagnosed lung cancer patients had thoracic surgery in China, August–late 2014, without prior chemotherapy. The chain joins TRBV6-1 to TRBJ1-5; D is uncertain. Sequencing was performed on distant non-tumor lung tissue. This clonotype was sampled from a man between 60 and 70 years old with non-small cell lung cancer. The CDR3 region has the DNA TGTGCCAGCAATGAAGCAGTGGGGAGCAATCAGCCCCAGCATTTC. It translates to CASNEAVGSNQPQHF.